The 9 T cell receptor beta chains presented below share a single source sample, sequenced in a study of OX40 agonist ivuxolimab in advanced cancers. The protocol used for the library was the immunoSEQ multiplex PCR assay. What TCRdb holds here is the immuneACCESS table cut down to in-frame rearrangements. Part of the clones is not present; checked against another copy, under half of the missing clones reflect an unresolved V gene, and the others are unexplained. This sample has some 100,000 clones in its table, and 90% to 95% of those were observed once. The biggest ten clones account for 2.6% of the sample. Sequenced here: CD4+ or CD8+ T cells sorted from blood, sampled in a trial of the OX40 agonist ivuxolimab. The receptors come from an adult with an advanced solid tumor such as melanoma, head and neck, liver or kidney cancer.

The chain joins TRBV2 to TRBJ2-5; D call uncertain. Germline V gene data show CDR1 as SNHLY and CDR2 as FYNNEI. Trimming left V 2 bases short and J 1 base short, with 23 bases between. The CDR3 contains 19 residues. CDR3 region: CASSERGSPAGVSQETQYF. CDR3 nucleotides: TGTGCCAGCAGTGAAAGAGGAAGTCCCGCCGGCGTCTCCCAAGAGACCCAGTACTTC.

This chain links TRBV6-1 with TRBJ1-4, with D unclear. The V end lost 3 bases, the J end lost 3 bases, and 8 bases lay between the germline ends. This CDR3 contains 14 residues. Germline lookup yields CDR1 MNHNS and CDR2 SASEGT. As DNA, the CDR3 is TGTGCCAGCAGTGAGGTCGGACCTAATGAAAAACTGTTTTTT. This sequence encodes CASSEVGPNEKLFF.

A single count supports this clone. J is TRBJ2-2 and V is TRBV4-1; D is undetermined. Trimming shortened V by 0 bases and J by 6 bases, and 5 bases separated the two germline ends. This CDR3 is 13 amino acids long. Per germline, CDR1 MGHRA and CDR2 YSYEKL. The CDR3 reads CASSQERSGELFF. The CDR3 nucleotides read TGCGCCAGCAGCCAAGAGCGCTCCGGGGAGCTGTTTTTT.

This chain joins TRBV9 and TRBJ1-4; D is uncertain. The CDR3 length is 15 residues. Trimming removed 0 bases at V and 5 bases at J, with 11 bases between. CDR1 SGDLS and CDR2 YYNGEE come from the germline V gene. DNA of the CDR3: TGTGCCAGCAGCGTAGGCCATTCGGAGAATGAAAAACTGTTTTTT. The encoded protein is CASSVGHSENEKLFF.

This chain connects TRBV5-6 to TRBJ2-7, with 7 bases that match TRBD2. V lost 4 bases and J lost 7; bases outside the gene matches: 8. The CDR3 spans 13 residues. Per germline, CDR1 SGHDT and CDR2 YYEEEE. For the CDR3, the DNA is TGTGCCAGCAGCCCGGGGACTATGGGGGAGCAGTACTTC. This encodes CASSPGTMGEQYF. Drawing the rest from reference TRBV5-6 and TRBJ2-7, the complete variable domain is DAGVTQSPTHLIKTRGQQVTLRCSPKSGHDTVSWYQQALGQGPQFIFQYYEEEERQRGNFPDRFSGHQFPNYSSELNVNALLLGDSALYLCASSPGTMGEQYFGPGTRLTVT.

This rearrangement joins TRBV11-2 to TRBJ2-3; tentative D call: TRBD1 (6 bases). Germline V CDR1 and CDR2: SGHAT, FQNNGV. The CDR3 is 16 residues long. The V and J ends lost 2 bases and 0 bases respectively, with 12 bases between them. CDR3 bases: TGTGCCAGCAGCTTACGGGGACAAGCTAGCACAGATACGCAGTATTTT. Residues: CASSLRGQASTDTQYF.

A single count supports this clone. The chain is built from TRBV15 and TRBJ1-5; perhaps TRBD1 as D (6 bases). Germline V gene lookup returns CDR1 LNHNV and CDR2 YYDKDF (reference sequence). This CDR3 has 14 amino acids. Trimming removed 5 bases at V and 7 bases at J, with 15 bases between. CDR3 sequence reads: CATSPAHREQPQHF. The CDR3 nucleotides are TGTGCCACCAGCCCTGCGCACAGGGAGCAGCCCCAGCATTTT.

The chain carries TRBV4-1 and TRBJ1-5; D may be TRBD1 (6 bases). Germline V gives CDR1 MGHRA, CDR2 YSYEKL. Trimming left V 1 base short and J 3 bases short, with 10 bases between. CDR3 size: 15 residues. CDR3: CASSQVSGANQPQHF. As DNA, the CDR3 is TGCGCCAGCAGCCAAGTGTCAGGGGCCAATCAGCCCCAGCATTTT.

The chain carries TRBV27 and TRBJ2-2; D is ambiguous. V lost 2 bases, J lost 0 bases, and 4 bases lay in between. There are 14 residues in the CDR3. Per the germline V gene, CDR1 is MNHEY and CDR2 is SMNVEV (reference sequence). The CDR3 is CASSLAANTGELFF. The DNA of the CDR3 is TGTGCCAGCAGTTTAGCAGCGAACACCGGGGAGCTGTTTTTT.